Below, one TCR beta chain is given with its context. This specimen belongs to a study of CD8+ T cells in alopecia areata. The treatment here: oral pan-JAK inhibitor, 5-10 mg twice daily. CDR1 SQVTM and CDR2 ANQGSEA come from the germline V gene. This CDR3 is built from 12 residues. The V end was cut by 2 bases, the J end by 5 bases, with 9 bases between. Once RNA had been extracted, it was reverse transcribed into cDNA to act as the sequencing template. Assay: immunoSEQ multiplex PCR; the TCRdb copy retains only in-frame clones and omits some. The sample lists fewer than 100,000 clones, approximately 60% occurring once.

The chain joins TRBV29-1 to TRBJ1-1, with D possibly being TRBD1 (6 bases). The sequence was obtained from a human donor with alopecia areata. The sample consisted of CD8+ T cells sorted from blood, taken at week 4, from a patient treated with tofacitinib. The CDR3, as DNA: TGCAGCGTTGAATTTGGGACAACTGAAGCTTTCTTT. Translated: CSVEFGTTEAFF.